This T cell receptor beta chain was captured by sequencing in a study of tumor-infiltrating lymphocytes in localized non-small cell lung cancer. The method was immunoSEQ multiplex PCR; TCRdb's version includes in-frame clones alone and lacks a portion of them. This sample carries some 13,000 clones, approximately 62% of them seen once, and the ten largest clones take around 10%. Trimming removed 5 bases at V and 7 bases at J, with 14 bases between. The CDR3 has 14 residues. Germline loops: CDR1 SNHLY, CDR2 FYNNEI. The clonotype originates from a human donor with non-small cell lung cancer. The V gene is TRBV2, the J gene TRBJ1-4; D remains ambiguous. The sequencing sample was made of uninvolved lung tissue not adjacent to the tumor. CDR3 amino acids: CASSRLGKGEKLFF. CDR3 in DNA: TGTGCCAGCAGTCGCCTGGGAAAGGGTGAAAAACTGTTTTTT.